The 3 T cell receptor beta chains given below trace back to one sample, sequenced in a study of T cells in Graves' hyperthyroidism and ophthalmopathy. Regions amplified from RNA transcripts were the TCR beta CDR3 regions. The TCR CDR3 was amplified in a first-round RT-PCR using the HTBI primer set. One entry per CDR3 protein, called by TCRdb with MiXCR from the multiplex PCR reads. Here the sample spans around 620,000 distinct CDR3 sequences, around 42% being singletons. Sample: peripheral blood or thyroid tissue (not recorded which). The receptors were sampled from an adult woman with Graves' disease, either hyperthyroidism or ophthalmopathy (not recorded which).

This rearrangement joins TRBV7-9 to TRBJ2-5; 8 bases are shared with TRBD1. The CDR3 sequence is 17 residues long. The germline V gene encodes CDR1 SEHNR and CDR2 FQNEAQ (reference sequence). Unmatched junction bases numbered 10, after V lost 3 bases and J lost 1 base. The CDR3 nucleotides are TGTGCCAGCAGCTTCTTGGACAGGGCGACTAGCCAAGAGACCCAGTACTTC. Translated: CASSFLDRATSQETQYF.

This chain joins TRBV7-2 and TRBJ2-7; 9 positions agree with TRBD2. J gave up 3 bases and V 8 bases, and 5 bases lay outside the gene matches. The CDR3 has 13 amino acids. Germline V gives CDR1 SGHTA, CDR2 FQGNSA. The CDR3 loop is CASGSGSVYEQYF. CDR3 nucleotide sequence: TGTGCCAGCGGTAGCGGGAGCGTCTACGAGCAGTACTTC.

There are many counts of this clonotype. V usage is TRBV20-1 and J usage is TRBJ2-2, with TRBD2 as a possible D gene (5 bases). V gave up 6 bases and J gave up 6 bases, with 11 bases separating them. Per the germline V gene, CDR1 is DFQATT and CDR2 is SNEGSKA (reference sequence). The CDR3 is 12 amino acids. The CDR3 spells CSAVGDPGELFF. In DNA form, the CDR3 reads TGCAGTGCGGTGGGAGACCCCGGGGAGCTGTTTTTT.